Described below is a single T cell receptor beta chain sequence and its context. Other nucleotide sequences from this sample produce the same CDR3. Data came from immunoSEQ multiplex PCR; TCRdb stores just in-frame clones and leaves some out. In the table there are hundreds of thousands of clones, about 90% of which are singletons. Participant ages covered roughly 18 to 89 years across approximately 25 US areas. Each participant's cohort was designated according to participant-reported clinical history. The sample comes from a study of blood T cell repertoires in COVID-19. Overall study: Material from acute and convalescent COVID-19 was sourced from the United States, Italy and Spain.

Sequencing used PBMCs or T cells enriched from blood (not recorded which). This TCR was sampled from a woman between 18 and 29 years old with acute COVID-19.

Written as DNA, the CDR3 is TGCGCCAGCAGCTCTAACTACGAGCAGTACTTC. The encoded protein is CASSSNYEQYF. The gene calls are TRBV5-1 and TRBJ2-7; D is unresolved. This CDR3 has 11 amino acids. The V gene's germline CDR1 is SGHRS and CDR2 YFSETQ. V was trimmed by 3 bases and J by 3 bases, leaving 4 bases between them.